Below, 18 T cell receptor beta chains from the same sample are listed, as sequenced in a study of shared clonotypes between healthy human individuals. Only in-frame clones appear in the TCRdb table, and some are missing; sequencing was by immunoSEQ multiplex PCR. Of around 500,000 clones in the sample, roughly 77% were seen once. Sequencing used PBMCs. The receptors were sampled from a woman aged 40-49 years in good health. Some clones in this sample may be carry-over from other donors' samples.

The chain combines TRBV7-9 with TRBJ2-7; TRBD1 agrees at 9 bases. With V trimmed by 6 bases and J by 4 bases, 7 bases remained unmatched. Per germline, CDR1 SEHNR and CDR2 FQNEAQ (reference sequence). CDR3 size: 14 residues. The CDR3 protein is CASRETGGMYEQYF. The CDR3 DNA is TGTGCCAGCAGAGAGACAGGGGGGATGTACGAGCAGTACTTC.

V gene TRBV19 combines with J gene TRBJ1-5; D is unresolved. This CDR3 contains 12 residues. Germline CDR1 LNHDA, CDR2 SQIVND (reference sequence). V gave up 5 bases and J gave up 6 bases, with 8 bases separating them. The CDR3 DNA follows: TGTGCCAGTAGTCTTCCTTCTCAGCCCCAGCATTTT. The encoded protein is CASSLPSQPQHF.

V gene TRBV2 combines with J gene TRBJ1-2; D is possibly TRBD1 (5 bases). Germline CDR1 reads SNHLY; CDR2 reads FYNNEI. Trimming removed 5 bases at V and 4 bases at J, with 17 bases between. This CDR3 region has 15 residues. The DNA of the CDR3 is TGTGCCAGCAGTTTAAGAGGCGGGGACCCCTATGGCTACACCTTC. This encodes CASSLRGGDPYGYTF.

This clone was seen a single time. This chain joins TRBV5-1 and TRBJ2-1; no reliable D call. The CDR3 sequence is 15 residues long. Trimming removed 2 bases from V and 0 bases from J, with 9 bases in between. Per the germline V gene, CDR1 is SGHRS and CDR2 is YFSETQ. CDR3 region: CASSFSLSSYNEQFF. CDR3 bases: TGCGCCAGCAGCTTCAGCTTAAGCTCCTACAATGAGCAGTTCTTC.

The rearrangement uses TRBV2 and TRBJ2-3; TRBD2 agrees at 12 bases. V lost 5 bases, J lost 8 bases, and 5 bases stayed unmatched. The CDR3 covers 14 residues. Germline loops: CDR1 SNHLY, CDR2 FYNNEI. CDR3: CASSPLAGGGTQYF. The CDR3 DNA reads TGTGCCAGCAGTCCACTAGCGGGAGGAGGTACGCAGTATTTT.

CDR3 bases: TGTGCCAGCAGCGTGGCAGAAAATAATTCACCCCTCCACTTT. Its protein product is CASSVAENNSPLHF. The chain joins TRBV9 to TRBJ1-6, with D unresolved. Germline assignment: CDR1 SGDLS and CDR2 YYNGEE. Trimming took off 2 bases at V and 5 bases at J, with 8 bases between the two ends. The CDR3 extends over 14 amino acids.

This chain uses TRBV5-1 with TRBJ2-3; D may be TRBD1 (6 bases). V lost 4 bases, J lost 10 bases, and 22 bases lay in between. Looked up from germline, CDR1 is SGHRS and CDR2 is YFSETQ. CDR3 length: 15 amino acids. CDR3 in amino acids: CASSIDGYQGNAQYF. The CDR3, as DNA: TGCGCCAGCAGCATTGATGGATATCAGGGGAATGCGCAGTATTTT.

This rearrangement joins TRBV18 to TRBJ2-2, with D uncertain. The germline V gene has CDR1 KGHSH and CDR2 LQKENI. This CDR3 spans 13 amino acids. V lost 4 bases and J 2 bases, leaving 5 bases between the germline ends. Here the CDR3 reads CASSLENTGELFF. DNA for the CDR3: TGTGCCAGCTCACTCGAAAACACCGGGGAGCTGTTTTTT.

This clone was counted between two and nine times. The chain recombines TRBV11-2 with TRBJ2-1; 7 bases map to TRBD2. Germline CDR1 is SGHAT and CDR2 is FQNNGV. With V trimmed by 5 bases and J by 0 bases, 4 bases remained unmatched. The CDR3 extends over 15 amino acids. In DNA, the CDR3 is TGTGCCAGCAGCCCGAGCGGGACCTCCTACAATGAGCAGTTCTTC. Translated: CASSPSGTSYNEQFF.

J is TRBJ2-3 and V is TRBV5-1; 11 nucleotides agree with TRBD2. The CDR3 is 18 residues long. Germline V gene data show CDR1 as SGHRS and CDR2 as YFSETQ. J was trimmed by 2 bases and V by 1 base; bases with no gene match: 9. The CDR3 nucleotides are TGCGCCAGCAGCTTGTTTGCCTTGACTAGCGGGAACACAGATACGCAGTATTTT. Translation gives CASSLFALTSGNTDTQYF. Combining the CDR3 with reference TRBV5-1 and TRBJ2-3 gives the whole variable domain KAGVTQTPRYLIKTRGQQVTLSCSPISGHRSVSWYQQTPGQGLQFLFEYFSETQRNKGNFPGRFSGRQFSNSRSEMNVSTLELGDSALYLCASSLFALTSGNTDTQYFGPGTRLTVL.

The V call is TRBV10-3, the J call TRBJ2-1, with TRBD2 as a possible D gene (5 bases). CDR1 ENHRY and CDR2 SYGVKD come from the germline V gene. Trimming removed 4 bases from V and 5 bases from J, with 15 bases in between. The length of the CDR3 is 15 residues. Here the CDR3 DNA reads TGTGCCATCAGTGTGGCTAGCCAGAGAAACAATGAGCAGTTCTTC. This gives the protein CAISVASQRNNEQFF.

The CDR3 nucleotides are TGTGCCAGCAACCGTTTCCCGGATGAGACCCAGTACTTC. It specifies CASNRFPDETQYF. V gene TRBV9 combines with J gene TRBJ2-5; no firm D call. The CDR3 totals 13 residues. With 6 bases removed from V and 5 bases from J, the gap between germline ends came to 14 bases. Per the germline V gene, CDR1 is SGDLS and CDR2 is YYNGEE.

This sequence joins TRBV7-9 and TRBJ2-7; perhaps TRBD1 as D (5 bases). Trimming removed 3 bases at V and 0 bases at J, with 9 bases between. CDR1 is SEHNR and CDR2 is FQNEAQ in the germline V gene (reference sequence). This CDR3 has 14 amino acids. CDR3 residues: CASSLGLNSYEQYF. In DNA form, the CDR3 reads TGTGCCAGCAGCTTGGGGCTGAACTCCTACGAGCAGTACTTC. Together with reference TRBV7-9 and TRBJ2-7, the CDR3 gives the full variable domain: DTGVSQNPRHKITKRGQNVTFRCDPISEHNRLYWYRQTLGQGPEFLTYFQNEAQLEKSRLLSDRFSAERPKGSFSTLEIQRTEQGDSAMYLCASSLGLNSYEQYFGPGTRLTVT.

This clone was recorded once. This chain joins TRBV5-1 and TRBJ1-1, with 7 bases fitting TRBD1. From germline, CDR1 is SGHRS and CDR2 YFSETQ. With V trimmed by 2 bases and J by 4 bases, 2 bases remained unmatched. The CDR3 totals 13 residues. The CDR3 spells CASSLQGTTEAFF. CDR3 DNA sequence: TGCGCCAGCAGCTTACAGGGGACCACTGAAGCTTTCTTT.

This chain joins TRBV6-1 and TRBJ1-2; no clear D gene. The CDR3 is 13 residues long. The germline V gene encodes CDR1 MNHNS and CDR2 SASEGT. The V end lost 3 bases, the J end lost 1 base, and 6 bases lay between the germline ends. CDR3 in amino acids: CASSEHINYGYTF. CDR3 bases: TGTGCCAGCAGTGAGCACATTAACTATGGCTACACCTTC.

The chain couples TRBV7-3 to TRBJ2-5; 10 bases map to TRBD1. The V gene end was trimmed by 5 bases and the J gene end by 1 base; junction bases not matched to a gene: 1. The V gene's germline CDR1 is SGHTA and CDR2 FQGTGA. The CDR3 is made up of 14 amino acids. CDR3 region: CASSRQGAQETQYF. In DNA, the CDR3 is TGTGCCAGCAGCCGACAGGGGGCCCAAGAGACCCAGTACTTC.

As regards this clone: This may arise from a read error, as a much more abundant clone is one base away. Other DNA variants within this sample encode the same CDR3. The chain is built from TRBV7-9 and TRBJ1-5; maybe TRBD1 (6 bases). The germline V gene has CDR1 SEHNR and CDR2 FQNEAQ (reference sequence). V was clipped by 1 base and J by 2 bases, with 6 bases between them. The CDR3 is made up of 14 amino acids. The CDR3 region has the DNA TGTGCCAGCAGCTTAGGGACAGGCAATCAGCCCCAGCATTTT. Protein sequence: CASSLGTGNQPQHF.

The chain combines TRBV7-9 with TRBJ2-3, with a possible D match to TRBD2 (5 bases). The CDR3 runs 12 residues. Between the trimmed V and J ends, which lost 5 bases and 4 bases, there was a span of 7 bases. Per the germline V gene, CDR1 is SEHNR and CDR2 is FQNEAQ (reference sequence). The CDR3 is CASSRDADTQYF. CDR3 nucleotide sequence: TGTGCCAGCAGCCGGGATGCAGATACGCAGTATTTT. The full variable domain, in which reference TRBV7-9 and TRBJ2-3 provide the parts outside the CDR3, is DTGVSQNPRHKITKRGQNVTFRCDPISEHNRLYWYRQTLGQGPEFLTYFQNEAQLEKSRLLSDRFSAERPKGSFSTLEIQRTEQGDSAMYLCASSRDADTQYFGPGTRLTVL.